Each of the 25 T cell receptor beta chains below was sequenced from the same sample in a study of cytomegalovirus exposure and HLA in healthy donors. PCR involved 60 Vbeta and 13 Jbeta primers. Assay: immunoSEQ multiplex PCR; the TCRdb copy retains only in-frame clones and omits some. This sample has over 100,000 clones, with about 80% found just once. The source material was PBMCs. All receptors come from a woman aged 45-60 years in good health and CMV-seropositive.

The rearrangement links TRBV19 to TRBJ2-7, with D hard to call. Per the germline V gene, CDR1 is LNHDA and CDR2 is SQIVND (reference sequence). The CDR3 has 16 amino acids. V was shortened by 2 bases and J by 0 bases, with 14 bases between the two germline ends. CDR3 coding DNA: TGTGCCAGTAGTATAAATACTCGTGGTAGCTCCTACGAGCAGTACTTC. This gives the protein CASSINTRGSSYEQYF. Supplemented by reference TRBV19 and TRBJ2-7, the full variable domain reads DGGITQSPKYLFRKEGQNVTLSCEQNLNHDAMYWYRQDPGQGLRLIYYSQIVNDFQKGDIAEGYSVSREKKESFPLTVTSAQKNPTAFYLCASSINTRGSSYEQYFGPGTRLTVT.

The DNA for the CDR3 is TGCGCCAGCAGCCAAGATCTATCCTACGAGCAGTACTTC. Translating it yields CASSQDLSYEQYF. The V call is TRBV4-3, the J call TRBJ2-7; D is uncertain. The V and J ends lost 0 bases and 1 base respectively, with 4 bases between them. The CDR3 runs to 13 residues. Per the germline V gene, CDR1 is LGHNA and CDR2 is YSLEER.

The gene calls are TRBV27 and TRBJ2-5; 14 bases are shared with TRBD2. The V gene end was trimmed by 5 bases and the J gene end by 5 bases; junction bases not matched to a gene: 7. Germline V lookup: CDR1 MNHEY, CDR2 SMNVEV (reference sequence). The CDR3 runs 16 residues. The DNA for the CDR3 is TGTGCCAGCAGTGCCGGACTAGCGGGGGGCCGGGAGACCCAGTACTTC. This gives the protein CASSAGLAGGRETQYF.

The CDR3 spells CAISDPRENYGYTF. The CDR3 DNA follows: TGTGCCATCAGTGACCCCCGGGAGAACTATGGCTACACCTTC. The rearrangement links TRBV10-3 to TRBJ1-2, with D unclear. Deletions cut 3 bases from V and 2 bases from J, with 10 bases between. The CDR3 is 14 amino acids. Germline assignment: CDR1 ENHRY and CDR2 SYGVKD.

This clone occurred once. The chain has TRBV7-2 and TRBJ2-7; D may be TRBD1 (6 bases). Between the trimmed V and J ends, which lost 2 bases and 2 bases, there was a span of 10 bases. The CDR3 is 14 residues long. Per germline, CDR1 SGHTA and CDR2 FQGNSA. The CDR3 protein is CASSLRQGPYEQYF. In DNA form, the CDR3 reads TGTGCCAGCAGCTTAAGGCAGGGGCCCTACGAGCAGTACTTC.

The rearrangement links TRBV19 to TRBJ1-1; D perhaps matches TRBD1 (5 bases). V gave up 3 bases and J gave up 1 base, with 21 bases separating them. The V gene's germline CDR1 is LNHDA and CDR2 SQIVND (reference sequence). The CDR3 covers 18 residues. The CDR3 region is CASSIVGQGISRNTEAFF. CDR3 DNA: TGTGCCAGTAGTATCGTGGGGCAGGGTATTTCGAGGAACACTGAAGCTTTCTTT.

CDR3 loop: CASSQEEGSYNEQFF. DNA of the CDR3: TGCGCCAGCAGCCAAGAGGAGGGGTCCTACAATGAGCAGTTCTTC. The chain joins TRBV4-1 to TRBJ2-1; tentative D call: TRBD2 (6 bases). V was trimmed by 0 bases and J by 1 base, leaving 7 bases between them. This CDR3 region has 15 residues. Germline V gene lookup returns CDR1 MGHRA and CDR2 YSYEKL.

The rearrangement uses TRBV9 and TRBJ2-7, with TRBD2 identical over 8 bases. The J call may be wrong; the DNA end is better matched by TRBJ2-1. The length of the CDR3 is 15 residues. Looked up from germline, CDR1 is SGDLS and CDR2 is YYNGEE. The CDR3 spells CASSVSGVSYNEQFF. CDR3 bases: TGTGCCAGCAGCGTTAGCGGGGTGTCCTACAATGAGCAGTTCTTC.

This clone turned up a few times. CDR3: CASTMDRGRYEQYF. The CDR3 coding sequence is TGTGCCAGCACTATGGACAGGGGGAGGTACGAGCAGTACTTC. V is TRBV6-6 and J is TRBJ2-7, with TRBD1 matching over 10 bases. Trimming at V came to 7 bases and at J to 4 bases, leaving 7 bases not matched to a gene. The V gene's germline CDR1 is MNHNY and CDR2 SVGAGI (reference sequence). There are 14 residues in the CDR3.

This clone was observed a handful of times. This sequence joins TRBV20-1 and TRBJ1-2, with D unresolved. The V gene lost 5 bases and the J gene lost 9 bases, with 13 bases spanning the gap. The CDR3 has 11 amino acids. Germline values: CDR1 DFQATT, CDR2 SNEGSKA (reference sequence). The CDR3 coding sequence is TGCAGTGCTGCGGAGATGAGGAGCTACACCTTC. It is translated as CSAAEMRSYTF.

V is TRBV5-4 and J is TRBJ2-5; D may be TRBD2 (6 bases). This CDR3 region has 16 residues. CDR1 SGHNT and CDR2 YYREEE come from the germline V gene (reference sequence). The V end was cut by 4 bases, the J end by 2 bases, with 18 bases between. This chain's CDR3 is CASSSGGERRQETQYF. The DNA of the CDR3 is TGTGCCAGCAGCAGTGGAGGGGAGCGGCGTCAAGAGACCCAGTACTTC.

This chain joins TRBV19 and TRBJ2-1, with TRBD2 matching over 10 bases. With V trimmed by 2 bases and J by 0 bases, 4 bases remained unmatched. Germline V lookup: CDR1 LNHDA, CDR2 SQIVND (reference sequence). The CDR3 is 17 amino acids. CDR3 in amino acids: CASSISPSGGSYNEQFF. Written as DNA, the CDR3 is TGTGCCAGTAGTATATCTCCTAGCGGGGGCTCCTACAATGAGCAGTTCTTC.

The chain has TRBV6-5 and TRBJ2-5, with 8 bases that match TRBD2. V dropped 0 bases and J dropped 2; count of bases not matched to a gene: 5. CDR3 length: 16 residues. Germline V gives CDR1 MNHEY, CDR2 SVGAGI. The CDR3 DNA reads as TGTGCCAGCAGTTACTCGACCGGGAGGGGTCAAGAGACCCAGTACTTC. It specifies CASSYSTGRGQETQYF.

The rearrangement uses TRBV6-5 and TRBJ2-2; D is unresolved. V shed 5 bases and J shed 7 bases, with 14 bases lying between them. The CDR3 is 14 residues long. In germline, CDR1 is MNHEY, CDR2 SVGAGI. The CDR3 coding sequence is TGTGCCAGCAGTCCCGACTTGTCTCTCGGGGAGCTGTTTTTT. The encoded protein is CASSPDLSLGELFF.

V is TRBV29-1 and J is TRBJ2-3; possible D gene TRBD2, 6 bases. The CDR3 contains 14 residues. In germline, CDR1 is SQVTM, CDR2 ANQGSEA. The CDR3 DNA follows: TGCAAGACGGGTGGAGGGGCTAGCACAGATACGCAGTATTTT. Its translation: CKTGGGASTDTQYF.

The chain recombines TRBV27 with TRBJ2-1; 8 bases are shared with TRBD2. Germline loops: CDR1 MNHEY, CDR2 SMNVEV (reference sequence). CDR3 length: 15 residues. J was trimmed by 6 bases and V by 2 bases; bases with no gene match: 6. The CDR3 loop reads CASSLGAGVANEQFF. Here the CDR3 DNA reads TGTGCCAGCAGTTTAGGAGCGGGAGTAGCCAATGAGCAGTTCTTC.

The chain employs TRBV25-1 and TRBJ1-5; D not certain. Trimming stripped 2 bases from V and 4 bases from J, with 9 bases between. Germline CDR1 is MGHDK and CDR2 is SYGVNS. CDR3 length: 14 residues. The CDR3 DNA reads TGTGCCAGCAGTGAAACTGGAGGGAATCAGCCCCAGCATTTT. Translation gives CASSETGGNQPQHF.

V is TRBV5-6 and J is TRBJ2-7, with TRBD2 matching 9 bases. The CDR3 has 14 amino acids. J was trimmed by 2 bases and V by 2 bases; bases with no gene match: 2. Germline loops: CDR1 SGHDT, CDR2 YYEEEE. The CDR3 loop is CASSFAGGPYEQYF. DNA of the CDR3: TGTGCCAGCAGCTTCGCGGGAGGGCCCTACGAGCAGTACTTC.

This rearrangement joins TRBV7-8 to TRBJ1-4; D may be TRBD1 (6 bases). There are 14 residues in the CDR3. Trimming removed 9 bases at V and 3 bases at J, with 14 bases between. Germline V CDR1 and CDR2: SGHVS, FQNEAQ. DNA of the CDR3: TGTGCCAGAAAACCCAGGGGCCCTAATGAAAAACTGTTTTTT. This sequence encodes CARKPRGPNEKLFF. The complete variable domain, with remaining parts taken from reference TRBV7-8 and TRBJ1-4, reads GAGVSQSPRYKVAKRGQDVALRCDPISGHVSLFWYQQALGQGPEFLTYFQNEAQLDKSGLPSDRFFAERPEGSVSTLKIQRTQQEDSAVYLCARKPRGPNEKLFFGSGTQLSVL.

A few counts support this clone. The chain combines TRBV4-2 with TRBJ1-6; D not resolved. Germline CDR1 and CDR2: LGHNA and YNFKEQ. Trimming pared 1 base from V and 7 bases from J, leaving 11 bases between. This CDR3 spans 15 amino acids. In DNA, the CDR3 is TGTGCCAGCAGCCAAGGGTCAGGAATCAATTCACCCCTCCACTTT. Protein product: CASSQGSGINSPLHF.

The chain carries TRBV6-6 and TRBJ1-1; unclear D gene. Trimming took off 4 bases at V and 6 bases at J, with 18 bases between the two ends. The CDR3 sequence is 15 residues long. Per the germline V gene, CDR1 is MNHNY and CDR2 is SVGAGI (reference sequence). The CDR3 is CASSFPGRAMAEAFF. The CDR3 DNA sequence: TGTGCCAGCAGTTTCCCCGGGAGGGCTATGGCTGAAGCTTTCTTT.

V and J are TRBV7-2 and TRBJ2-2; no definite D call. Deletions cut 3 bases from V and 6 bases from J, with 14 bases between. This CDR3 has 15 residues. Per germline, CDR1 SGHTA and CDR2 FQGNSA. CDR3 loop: CASSLRMPIPGELFF. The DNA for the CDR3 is TGTGCCAGCAGCTTGAGGATGCCAATTCCCGGGGAGCTGTTTTTT.

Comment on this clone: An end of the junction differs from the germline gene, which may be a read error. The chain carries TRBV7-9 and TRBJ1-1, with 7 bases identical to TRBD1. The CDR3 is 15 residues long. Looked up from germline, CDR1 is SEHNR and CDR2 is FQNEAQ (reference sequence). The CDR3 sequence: CSSSLGQAATTEAFF. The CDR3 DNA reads TGTTCCAGCAGCCTCGGACAGGCAGCGACTACTGAAGCTTTCTTT.

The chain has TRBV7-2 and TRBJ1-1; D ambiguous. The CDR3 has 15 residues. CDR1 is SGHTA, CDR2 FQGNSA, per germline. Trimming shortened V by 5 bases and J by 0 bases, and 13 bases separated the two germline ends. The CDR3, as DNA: TGTGCCAGCAGCCTAAGGACGGGGATGAACACTGAAGCTTTCTTT. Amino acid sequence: CASSLRTGMNTEAFF.

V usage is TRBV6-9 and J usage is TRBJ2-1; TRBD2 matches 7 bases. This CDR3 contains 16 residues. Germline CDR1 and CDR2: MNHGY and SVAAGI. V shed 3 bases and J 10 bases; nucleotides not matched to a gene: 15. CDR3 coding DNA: TGTGCCAGCAGTTACGTACCATTCGACGGGGGACTAGAGCAGTTCTTC. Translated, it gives CASSYVPFDGGLEQFF.